The TCR beta chain described here comes from a study of human T cells and chemical hapten exposure (dated by TCRdb to 2020 to 2022). Regarding the complete study: Libraries were pooled for sequencing, and per-sample TCR yields varied mainly because of small differences in library volumes within the pool. Both TCR alpha and TCR beta chains were sequenced from each blood RNA sample. In alopecia patients, the study followed how the peripheral blood TCR repertoire changed in vivo over primary and secondary sensitization to diphenylcyclopropenone (DPC), a hapten. Study-wide findings and limitations: Repeated subsampling changed both the strength of the expansion versus patch-test correlation and the threshold at which the correlation became significant. No change with DPC sensitization was found in the number of TCRs above 1 in 1000 frequency, and no evidence of global repertoire structure alterations was found.

The receptor library was made with RACE. Sequencing was carried out with a NextSeq 500. During library preparation, unique molecular identifiers were attached to individual cDNA molecules so that TCRs could be counted quantitatively and reproducibly. The published analysis was carried out like this. A median of approximately 100,000 TCRs per sample was observed, with a range of about 20,000 to 690,600. The Decombinator software suite was used to annotate the V, J and CDR3 of the TCR reads. For PS versus PT1 abundance plots, all samples were subsampled to the same number of TCRs (28,000). Expanded TCRs were defined as absent before sensitization and observed at least eight times at the 2-week time point. Using fastp at Q25 and MiXCR, TCRdb reprocessed the public reads and kept productive beta chains. Duplicate CDR3 protein sequences are folded into a single record with the most common DNA and genes. These V and J calls are TCRdb output, not the study's own analysis. The sample records around 130,000 distinct CDR3 sequences, approximately 9.5% of which are singletons. In total, the top ten clones hold approximately 2% of the sample.

This clonotype occurred a few times. The clone's antigen remains unknown. Base qualities are not provided; no much larger clone lies one nucleotide away. The time point label on this specimen signifies: healthy volunteer bleed at 2 weeks. Unfractionated whole blood was collected in Tempus Blood RNA tubes, and total RNA was extracted from that blood. About 5 healthy volunteers served as TCR sequencing controls and were bled at day 0, 2 weeks and 6 weeks. V is cut by 10 bases and J by 4 bases, and the space between the germline ends is 14 bases. According to the germline V gene, CDR1 reads ENHRY and CDR2 reads SYGVKD. The CDR3 contains 13 residues, cysteine and phenylalanine counted. The DNA shown is the 39-base CDR3, in frame from base 1.

Sequenced material: whole blood. The chain couples TRBV10-3 to TRBJ2-1; a weak D assignment points to TRBD1 (5 bases agree). This clonotype was sampled from a male donor in good health. Some clones in this sample may be carry-over from other donors' samples. CDR3 loop: CATQPAGYNEQFF. The sequence in DNA is TGTGCCACCCAGCCGGCAGGGTACAATGAGCAGTTCTTC.